This TCR beta chain originates from a study of blood T cell repertoires in COVID-19. The CDR3 is 16 amino acids. V dropped 2 bases and J dropped 4; count of bases not matched to a gene: 4. Germline V lookup: CDR1 KGHSH, CDR2 LQKENI. Generated by immunoSEQ multiplex PCR, the TCRdb table keeps only in-frame clones and is missing some. The sample lists around 120,000 clones, roughly 70% occurring once. This clonotype was sampled from a human donor with acute or convalescent COVID-19. The donor label of this sample is uncertain. The sample taken for sequencing was peripheral blood. The chain joins TRBV18 to TRBJ1-3, with 11 bases aligning to TRBD1. This chain's CDR3 is CASSPGQGAAGNTIYF. The CDR3 DNA reads as TGTGCCAGCTCACCAGGACAGGGGGCTGCCGGAAACACCATATATTTT.